This T cell receptor (beta chain) was found in a study of regulatory T cells in long-lasting Graves disease. Whole-study results and caveats: Compared with new cases, persistent Graves' patients showed reduced TCR diversity. Persistent patients shared 2,700 or so public clonotypes among themselves. Newly diagnosed patients shared fewer, at more than 850. It was peripheral blood alone, not thyroid tissue, that was studied.

Building the TCR beta libraries relied on iRepertoire HTBI primers, and CDR3 regions underwent Arm-PCR. TCRdb redid the calling of the multiplex PCR reads with MiXCR, one entry per CDR3 protein. This sample has 250,000 to 400,000 distinct CDR3 sequences, with approximately 20% found just once. Trimming took off 4 bases at V and 1 base at J, with 13 bases between the two ends. The CDR3 is 15 amino acids. CDR1 and CDR2 (germline): KGHDR, SFDVKD. The time point was: newly diagnosed GD, antithyroid drugs for less than 3 months. Following extraction of RNA from PBMCs, that RNA was used to make the TCR library. It was an endocrinology department in Xi'an, China, that provided the patients. This clonotype appeared many times. Its target is not known.

The sequence was obtained from a female donor with Graves disease. This specimen was peripheral blood mononuclear cells (PBMCs), taken at new diagnosis, from a patient treated with antithyroid drugs. The chain joins TRBV24-1 to TRBJ2-7; the D is unclear. The DNA for the CDR3 is TGTGCCACCAGTGACAGACACTCGAAATCCTACGAGCAGTACTTC. This codes for CATSDRHSKSYEQYF.